This T cell receptor beta chain was recovered during a study of monozygotic twins with inflammatory bowel disease. As for this clonotype: The target antigen is unknown.

The CDR3 covers 13 residues. Per the germline V gene, CDR1 is MDHEN and CDR2 is SYDVKM. TCRdb processed the 5' RACE reads again and assigns one entry to each CDR3 protein, with no DNA. The sample holds roughly 200,000 distinct CDR3 sequences. Broader study findings: Lower sharing of clonotypes with other individuals was seen in IBD patients than in healthy twins. This was most marked in patients showing signs of disease activity. The authors found no support for a single strong IBD-associated signal or clonotype.

Sequencing used blood. The chain joins TRBV28 to TRBJ2-7. The receptor was derived from a human donor with ulcerative colitis or Crohn's disease, or a healthy co-twin of an affected twin (not recorded which). The CDR3 is CASSRGGLYEQYF.